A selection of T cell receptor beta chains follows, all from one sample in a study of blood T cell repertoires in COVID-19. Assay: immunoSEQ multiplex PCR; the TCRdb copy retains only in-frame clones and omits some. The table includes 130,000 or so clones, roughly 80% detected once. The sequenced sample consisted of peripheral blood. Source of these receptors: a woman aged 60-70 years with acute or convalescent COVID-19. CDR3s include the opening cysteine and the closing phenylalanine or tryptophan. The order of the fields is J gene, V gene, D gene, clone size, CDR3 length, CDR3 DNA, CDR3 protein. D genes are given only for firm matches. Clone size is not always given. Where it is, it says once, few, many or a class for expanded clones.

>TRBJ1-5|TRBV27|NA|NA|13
TGTGCCAGCAGTTTGACAGTCAATCAGCCCCAGCATTTT
CASSLTVNQPQHF
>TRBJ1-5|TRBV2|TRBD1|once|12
TGTGCCAGCAGCGAACAGGGGCGGGCCCAGCATTTT
CASSEQGRAQHF
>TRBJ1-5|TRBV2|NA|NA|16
TGTGCCAGCAGTGAAGCAGGACACCTTAGCAATCAGCCCCAGCATTTT
CASSEAGHLSNQPQHF
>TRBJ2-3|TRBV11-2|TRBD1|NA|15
TGTGCCAGCAGCCGGGACAGAACCATCACAGATACGCAGTATTTT
CASSRDRTITDTQYF
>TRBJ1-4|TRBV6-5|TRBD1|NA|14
TGTGCCAGCAGGACAGGGGAGTCTCGGCAAAAACTGTTTTTT
CASRTGESRQKLFF
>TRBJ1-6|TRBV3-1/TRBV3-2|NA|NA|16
TGTGCCAGCAGCCAAGGGTACAGCATCAGAAATTCACCCCTCCACTTT
CASSQGYSIRNSPLHF
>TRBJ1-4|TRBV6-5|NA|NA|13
TGTGCCAGCTATGTCTCGGTTGGTGAAAAACTGTTTTTT
CASYVSVGEKLFF
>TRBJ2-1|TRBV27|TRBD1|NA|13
TGTGCCACCCGACAGGGGGCTAACAATGAGCAGTTCTTC
CATRQGANNEQFF
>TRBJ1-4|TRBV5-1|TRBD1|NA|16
TGCGCCAGCAGCTTGAGGTCGGGACAGACTAATGAAAAACTGTTTTTT
CASSLRSGQTNEKLFF
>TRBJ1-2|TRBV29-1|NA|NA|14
TGCAGCGTTGAGGCTACAGGGACCTCCTATGGCTACACCTTC
CSVEATGTSYGYTF
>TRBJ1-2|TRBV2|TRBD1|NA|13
TGTGCCAGCTACTGGACAGGTGACTATGGCTACACCTTC
CASYWTGDYGYTF
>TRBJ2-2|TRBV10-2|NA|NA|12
TGCGCCAGCAATCGGAACACCGGGGAGCTGTTTTTT
CASNRNTGELFF
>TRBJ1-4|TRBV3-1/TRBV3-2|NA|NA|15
TGTGCCAGCAGCCAAGGCGGGGGAGGGCGTGAAAAACTGTTTTTT
CASSQGGGGREKLFF
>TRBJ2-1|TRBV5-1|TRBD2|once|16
TGCGCCAGCAGCACCTTGGGGCGGGGGGCCTACAATGAGCAGTTCTTC
CASSTLGRGAYNEQFF
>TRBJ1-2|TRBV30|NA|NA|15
TGTGCCTGGAGTGTATCCCAGACAGGACCTTATGGCTACACCTTC
CAWSVSQTGPYGYTF
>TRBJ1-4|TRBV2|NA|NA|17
TGTGCCAGCAGGGAACCGGTGGCGGGTGACTTACGTGAAAAACTGTTTTTT
CASREPVAGDLREKLFF